The next 22 T cell receptor beta chains were all read from a single sample in a study of vaccination and CD4 T cells after COVID-19. Regarding treatment: approximately 10-day PBMC culture with coronavirus spike peptide pools or control peptides (ViraFEST assay). These receptors are not linked to any known antigen. CD4+ T cells that had been cultured provided DNA sequenced with the Oncomine TCR Beta short-read assay. A single record per CDR3 protein comes from TCRdb applying MiXCR to the PCR reads. The sample holds roughly 12,000 distinct CDR3 sequences; 76% are singletons and the top ten take around 28%. Sequences were obtained from CD4+ T cells from blood, cultured in vitro. Receptor source: a human donor who had recovered from COVID-19.

V is TRBV15 and J is TRBJ2-4; no reliable D call. CDR1 and CDR2 from the germline V gene are LNHNV and YYDKDF (reference sequence). The CDR3 extends over 14 amino acids. V lost 1 base and J lost 15, with 19 bases in between. For the CDR3, the DNA is TGTGCCACCAGCAGAGTTAGCTCTACCGGCTTGCCGTACTTC. Its protein product is CATSRVSSTGLPYF.

V gene TRBV5-5 combines with J gene TRBJ1-5; 8 positions match TRBD1. CDR1 and CDR2 (germline): SGHKS, YYEKEE (reference sequence). The CDR3 length is 17 residues. The V segment lost 2 bases and the J segment 1 base; nucleotides outside the gene matches: 8. CDR3 sequence: CASSLSGGRGSNQPQHF. The CDR3 DNA is TGTGCCAGCAGCTTATCAGGGGGCCGCGGGAGCAATCAGCCCCAGCATTTT.

The V gene is TRBV18, the J gene TRBJ2-5; D is tentatively TRBD1 or TRBD2 (5 bases each). Looked up from germline, CDR1 is KGHSH and CDR2 is LQKENI. V shed 1 base and J shed 5 bases, with 11 bases lying between them. This CDR3 comprises 14 residues. The CDR3 is CASSPRQGAETQYF. The CDR3 DNA is TGTGCCAGCTCACCACGGCAGGGAGCGGAGACCCAGTACTTC. Looking up the rest from reference TRBV18 and TRBJ2-5 gives the full variable domain: NAGVMQNPRHLVRRRGQEARLRCSPMKGHSHVYWYRQLPEEGLKFMVYLQKENIIDESGMPKERFSAEFPKEGPSILRIQQVVRGDSAAYFCASSPRQGAETQYFGPGTRLLVL.

The rearrangement joins TRBV20-1 to TRBJ2-1, with 11 bases identical to TRBD2. Germline CDR1 reads DFQATT; CDR2 reads SNEGSKA (reference sequence). The CDR3 sequence is 16 residues long. J lost 3 bases, V lost 2 bases, and 6 bases had no gene match. The CDR3: CSARSRLAGYYNEQFF. For the CDR3, the DNA is TGCAGTGCTAGATCCCGACTAGCGGGGTACTACAATGAGCAGTTCTTC.

The chain combines TRBV6-1 with TRBJ2-5; tentatively, D is TRBD2 (6 bases). The V end was cut by 4 bases, the J end by 5 bases, with 17 bases between. The CDR3 runs 15 residues. CDR1 is MNHNS and CDR2 is SASEGT in the germline V gene. DNA of the CDR3: TGTGCCAGCAGTGCAGTGGGTGTTGGGGGGGAGACCCAGTACTTC. This translates into CASSAVGVGGETQYF.

The chain carries TRBV24-1 and TRBJ2-3, with a tentative D call TRBD2 (5 bases). The CDR3 runs 14 residues. V was clipped by 4 bases and J by 3 bases, with 10 bases between them. From germline, CDR1 is KGHDR and CDR2 SFDVKD. The CDR3 nucleotides read TGTGCCACCAGTGACTCCGGGGTTACAGATACGCAGTATTTT. Translating it yields CATSDSGVTDTQYF.

The chain is built from TRBV15 and TRBJ1-1; the D is unclear. The CDR3 spans 15 residues. CDR1 is LNHNV, CDR2 YYDKDF, per germline (reference sequence). V was shortened by 0 bases and J by 4 bases, with 12 bases between the two germline ends. The CDR3 region is CATSRDRVEGTEAFF. CDR3 nucleotide sequence: TGTGCCACCAGCAGAGATCGGGTAGAAGGCACTGAAGCTTTCTTT.

This rearrangement joins TRBV19 to TRBJ1-5; D is unclear. From germline, CDR1 is LNHDA and CDR2 SQIVND (reference sequence). The CDR3 contains 16 residues. With 2 bases removed from V and 0 bases from J, the gap between germline ends came to 11 bases. The CDR3 region is CASSIMHVNSNQPQHF. In nucleotides, the CDR3 is TGTGCCAGTAGTATAATGCACGTAAATAGCAATCAGCCCCAGCATTTT.

V usage is TRBV27 and J usage is TRBJ1-6; D is unresolved. V was pared by 5 bases and J by 0 bases, with 11 bases between. Per germline, CDR1 MNHEY and CDR2 SMNVEV (reference sequence). The CDR3 spans 16 residues. CDR3 DNA sequence: TGTGCCAGCAGTCTCTCAGTTAGCTCCTATAATTCACCCCTCCACTTT. Its protein product is CASSLSVSSYNSPLHF.

A few counts support this clonotype. This chain uses TRBV28 with TRBJ2-5; tentatively, D is TRBD2 (5 bases). The V gene lost 5 bases and the J gene lost 5 bases, with 15 bases spanning the gap. The CDR3 has 14 amino acids. Germline values: CDR1 MDHEN, CDR2 SYDVKM. The CDR3 DNA reads as TGTGCCAGCAGTCCGCTGGGCCCGGGGGAGACCCAGTACTTC. This sequence encodes CASSPLGPGETQYF.

The rearrangement links TRBV7-9 to TRBJ2-2; D gene uncertain. The V end was cut by 3 bases, the J end by 10 bases, with 15 bases between. CDR1 and CDR2 from the germline V gene are SEHNR and FQNEAQ (reference sequence). This CDR3 is 14 amino acids long. The CDR3: CASSFKGPDEELFF. CDR3 nucleotide sequence: TGTGCCAGCAGCTTTAAGGGCCCCGACGAGGAGCTGTTTTTT.

The chain carries TRBV7-9 and TRBJ1-2; TRBD1 agrees at 8 bases. This CDR3 is 15 amino acids long. With V trimmed by 5 bases and J by 3 bases, 8 bases remained unmatched. Germline-derived CDR1 and CDR2 are SEHNR and FQNEAQ (reference sequence). This CDR3 reads CASSPDWDRYYGYTF. For the CDR3, the DNA is TGTGCCAGCAGCCCAGATTGGGACAGGTACTATGGCTACACCTTC. The entire variable domain, with the rest obtained from reference TRBV7-9 and TRBJ1-2, is as follows: DTGVSQNPRHKITKRGQNVTFRCDPISEHNRLYWYRQTLGQGPEFLTYFQNEAQLEKSRLLSDRFSAERPKGSFSTLEIQRTEQGDSAMYLCASSPDWDRYYGYTFGSGTRLTVV.

J is TRBJ1-1 and V is TRBV10-2; TRBD1 might be the D (5 bases). The CDR3 totals 14 residues. Looked up from germline, CDR1 is WSHSY and CDR2 is SAAADI. V was pared by 2 bases and J by 7 bases, with 14 bases between. CDR3 DNA: TGCGCCAGCAGTGAGACTACAGTCCAGGGTGAAGCTTTCTTT. Its protein product is CASSETTVQGEAFF.

This rearrangement joins TRBV7-3 to TRBJ2-1; 12 bases match TRBD2. J was trimmed by 7 bases and V by 5 bases; bases with no gene match: 9. CDR1 SGHTA and CDR2 FQGTGA come from the germline V gene. The CDR3 sequence is 16 residues long. The CDR3 loop reads CASSTSTSGRPNEQFF. The DNA for the CDR3 is TGTGCCAGCAGCACCTCGACTAGCGGGAGACCGAATGAGCAGTTCTTC.

CDR3 bases: TGTGCCAGCAGTTTAGGGTGGGACAGGGTTAGATCACCCCTCCACTTT. Its protein is CASSLGWDRVRSPLHF. This chain uses TRBV27 with TRBJ1-6, with 9 bases lining up with TRBD1. The CDR3 covers 16 residues. CDR1 is MNHEY and CDR2 is SMNVEV in the germline V gene (reference sequence). Unmatched junction bases numbered 9, after V lost 2 bases and J lost 10 bases.

The chain couples TRBV6-2 or TRBV6-3 to TRBJ2-1; perhaps TRBD1 as D (7 bases). The CDR3 has 15 amino acids. Germline lookup yields CDR1 MNHEY and CDR2 SVGEGT. V shed 2 bases and J shed 6 bases, with 14 bases lying between them. The CDR3 DNA reads TGTGCCAGCAGTTACAGGCTCCAGGGGGGCAATGAGCAGTTCTTC. Translation gives CASSYRLQGGNEQFF.

The chain joins TRBV20-1 to TRBJ2-3; TRBD2 aligns across 10 bases. Germline loops: CDR1 DFQATT, CDR2 SNEGSKA (reference sequence). The CDR3 contains 17 residues. V trimming: 3 bases; J trimming: 4 bases; junction bases outside the gene matches: 13. CDR3 loop: CSASDPLAGVKADTQYF. CDR3 coding DNA: TGCAGTGCTAGTGACCCCCTAGCGGGAGTTAAGGCAGATACGCAGTATTTT.

The chain has TRBV23-1 and TRBJ2-7, with D perhaps matching TRBD1 (6 bases). TRBV23-1 is sorted into the ORF group, with uncertain function. The length of the CDR3 is 14 residues. Trimming left V 6 bases short and J 1 base short, with 13 bases between. CDR3 residues: CASSLDSTSYEQYF. As DNA, the CDR3 is TGCGCCAGCAGCCTGGACAGTACGTCCTACGAGCAGTACTTC.

The chain couples TRBV19 to TRBJ2-7; 8 bases align to TRBD1. The junction had 7 bases not matched to a gene; V was cut back by 6 bases and J by 3 bases. Germline assignment: CDR1 LNHDA and CDR2 SQIVND (reference sequence). CDR3 length: 14 residues. The CDR3 loop is CASSGDRRSYEQYF. CDR3 DNA: TGTGCCAGTAGCGGGGACAGGCGCAGCTACGAGCAGTACTTC.

This chain connects TRBV10-1 to TRBJ2-2; 7 nucleotides agree with TRBD1. V dropped 1 base and J dropped 5; count of bases not matched to a gene: 4. The CDR3 has 15 residues. Germline CDR1 WNHNN, CDR2 SYGVQD (reference sequence). In DNA, the CDR3 is TGCGCCAGCAGTGAGTTGACAGGGCTAACCGGGGAGCTGTTTTTT. This gives the protein CASSELTGLTGELFF.

The V gene is TRBV18, the J gene TRBJ2-5; D is uncertain. Looked up from germline, CDR1 is KGHSH and CDR2 is LQKENI. The CDR3 loop spans 15 amino acids. V lost 4 bases and J 5 bases, leaving 17 bases between the germline ends. For the CDR3, the DNA is TGTGCCAGCTCACTGAGACACCCTGGTCAGGAGACCCAGTACTTC. It is translated as CASSLRHPGQETQYF.

The chain combines TRBV6-1 with TRBJ1-1; a possible D gene is TRBD1 (5 bases). V was trimmed by 8 bases and J by 1 base, leaving 11 bases between them. Germline assignment: CDR1 MNHNS and CDR2 SASEGT. The CDR3 contains 13 residues. Here the CDR3 reads CASFLRGNTEAFF. In DNA form, the CDR3 reads TGTGCCAGCTTTCTTAGGGGGAACACTGAAGCTTTCTTT.